Each of the 23 T cell receptor beta chains below was sequenced from the same sample in a study of T cell responses to AZD1222 COVID-19 vaccine. Produced via immunoSEQ multiplex PCR; TCRdb's table is partial and in-frame only. The sample includes under 150,000 clones, roughly 92% of them seen just once. Sequences were derived from peripheral blood, sampled 28 days after the second AZD1222 dose. The receptors shown here come from an adult who received the AZD1222 COVID-19 vaccine.

The J gene is TRBJ1-3, the V gene TRBV7-9; no clear D gene. CDR1 is SEHNR, CDR2 FQNEAQ, per germline (reference sequence). With 5 bases removed from V and 1 base from J, the gap between germline ends came to 15 bases. This CDR3 region has 16 residues. DNA for the CDR3: TGTGCCAGCAGCCCTTCGCTATGGGTTTCTGGAAACACCATATATTTT. Translation: CASSPSLWVSGNTIYF.

The genes are TRBV4-1 and TRBJ1-1, with D perhaps matching TRBD1 (6 bases). Trimming cost V 4 bases and J 0 bases, with 12 bases left between them. The length of the CDR3 is 15 residues. The germline V gene has CDR1 MGHRA and CDR2 YSYEKL. CDR3 nucleotide sequence: TGCGCCAGCAGCCTACGACAGGCCATGAACACTGAAGCTTTCTTT. It specifies CASSLRQAMNTEAFF.

This chain's CDR3 is CASSARGLAGDLETQYF. CDR3 coding DNA: TGTGCCAGCAGTGCACGGGGACTAGCGGGAGACTTAGAGACCCAGTACTTC. The V and J genes are TRBV13 and TRBJ2-5; TRBD2 aligns across 14 bases. The V and J ends lost 6 bases and 4 bases, in that order; junction bases with no gene match: 10. CDR1 is PRHDT, CDR2 FYEKMQ, per germline (reference sequence). This CDR3 contains 17 residues.

This chain uses TRBV6-1 with TRBJ1-1, with D uncertain. Germline V CDR1 and CDR2: MNHNS, SASEGT. The CDR3 is made up of 11 amino acids. Trimming stripped 3 bases from V and 7 bases from J, with 6 bases between. For the CDR3, the DNA is TGTGCCAGCAGTGACGCCTTTGAAGCTTTCTTT. Protein product: CASSDAFEAFF.

This chain links TRBV20-1 with TRBJ1-5; possibly TRBD1 for D (5 bases). The ends were cut back, 4 bases at V and 3 bases at J, with 19 bases in the middle. The CDR3 loop spans 16 amino acids. Germline CDR1 DFQATT, CDR2 SNEGSKA (reference sequence). The CDR3 region is CSANDGSKGANQPQHF. The CDR3 DNA sequence: TGCAGTGCTAATGACGGGTCTAAAGGGGCCAATCAGCCCCAGCATTTT.

This chain links TRBV12-5 with TRBJ1-2, with D maybe TRBD1 (6 bases). The germline V gene encodes CDR1 LGHNT and CDR2 FRNRAP. The V end was cut by 0 bases, the J end by 6 bases, with 20 bases between. This CDR3 has 17 amino acids. The CDR3 DNA follows: TGTGCTAGTGGTTTGGTCCAAGAGGGGGGGAGAAGCGATGGCTACACCTTC. Translation: CASGLVQEGGRSDGYTF.

CDR3 in DNA: TGTGCCAGCAGTGAAGCGATCGAAGCTTCACCCCTCCACTTT. Translation: CASSEAIEASPLHF. The rearrangement uses TRBV6-1 and TRBJ1-6; no definite D call. The CDR3 contains 14 residues. Germline V gene sequence: CDR1 MNHNS, CDR2 SASEGT. V shed 0 bases and J shed 9 bases, with 9 bases lying between them.

The rearrangement uses TRBV3-1 (or the pseudogene TRBV3-2) and TRBJ1-1, with D unresolved. Looked up from germline, CDR1 is LGHDT and CDR2 is YNNKEL (reference sequence). The CDR3 runs to 12 residues. The V and J ends lost 5 bases and 7 bases respectively, with 11 bases between them. The CDR3 sequence is CASSSRGYEAFF. CDR3 sequence (DNA): TGTGCCAGCAGCTCTCGGGGATATGAAGCTTTCTTT.

This chain joins TRBV6-1 and TRBJ1-1; a possible D gene is TRBD1 (5 bases). From germline, CDR1 is MNHNS and CDR2 SASEGT. The ends were cut back, 0 bases at V and 5 bases at J, with 13 bases in the middle. The CDR3 loop spans 15 amino acids. The chain's CDR3 is CASSEAGGEVTEAFF. Here the CDR3 DNA reads TGTGCCAGCAGTGAAGCGGGGGGGGAGGTTACTGAAGCTTTCTTT.

The chain joins TRBV7-2 to TRBJ2-3; TRBD2 aligns across 8 bases. J lost 6 bases, V lost 7 bases, and 12 bases had no gene match. In germline, CDR1 is SGHTA, CDR2 FQGNSA. The CDR3 loop spans 15 amino acids. The CDR3 bases are TGTGCCAGCATCCCACGGGGGGGCGAATTGGATACGCAGTATTTT. Amino acids: CASIPRGGELDTQYF. The full variable domain, its missing parts supplied by reference TRBV7-2 and TRBJ2-3, is GAGVSQSPSNKVTEKGKDVELRCDPISGHTALYWYRQSLGQGLEFLIYFQGNSAPDKSGLPSDRFSAERTGGSVSTLTIQRTQQEDSAVYLCASIPRGGELDTQYFGPGTRLTVL.

This sequence joins TRBV30 and TRBJ1-1; TRBD1 matches at 9 bases. Trimming removed 5 bases from V and 3 bases from J; junction bases left unmatched: 7. The CDR3 sequence is 14 residues long. Germline CDR1 GTSNPN, CDR2 SVGIG (reference sequence). Written as DNA, the CDR3 is TGTGCCTGGGATACGGGACAGGGTGACACTGAAGCTTTCTTT. It encodes CAWDTGQGDTEAFF.

This chain uses TRBV5-5 with TRBJ2-7; D is unresolved. This CDR3 has 13 residues. Germline V gene data show CDR1 as SGHKS and CDR2 as YYEKEE (reference sequence). Trimming pared 0 bases from V and 1 base from J, leaving 5 bases between. The CDR3 DNA is TGTGCCAGCAGCTTGGCGCTATCCTACGAGCAGTACTTC. It encodes CASSLALSYEQYF.

This clone turned up a few times. This chain connects TRBV12-5 to TRBJ1-3; TRBD1 agrees at 9 bases. Trimming removed 6 bases from V and 3 bases from J; junction bases left unmatched: 24. The CDR3 loop spans 21 amino acids. From germline, CDR1 is LGHNT and CDR2 FRNRAP. CDR3 DNA: TGTGCTAGTGGCCAACCCTTCCCGGGACAGGGTCAATCGGAGCTTGGAAACACCATATATTTT. As protein: CASGQPFPGQGQSELGNTIYF.

The chain is built from TRBV19 and TRBJ1-2; no firm D call. Trimming removed 3 bases at V and 3 bases at J, with 11 bases between. The V gene's germline CDR1 is LNHDA and CDR2 SQIVND (reference sequence). This CDR3 is 14 amino acids long. CDR3 bases: TGTGCCAGTAGTATCGACATTCTTGACTATGGCTACACCTTC. Encoded protein: CASSIDILDYGYTF.

CDR3 region: CARHPAVSGNTIYF. The DNA of the CDR3 is TGCGCCAGACACCCAGCGGTCTCTGGAAACACCATATATTTT. The chain employs TRBV10-1 and TRBJ1-3, with D uncertain. The germline V and J ends were trimmed by 9 bases and 0 bases, with 12 bases remaining between them. This CDR3 has 14 residues. Germline CDR1 is WNHNN and CDR2 is SYGVQD (reference sequence).

J is TRBJ1-2 and V is TRBV7-2; a possible D gene is TRBD1 (6 bases). This CDR3 spans 15 amino acids. V was trimmed by 5 bases and J by 7 bases, leaving 20 bases between them. Germline CDR1 reads SGHTA; CDR2 reads FQGNSA. The CDR3 nucleotides read TGTGCCAGCAGCCACGCAGGGGCCCGGGTTCGTGGCTACACCTTC. This gives the protein CASSHAGARVRGYTF.

This sequence joins TRBV7-2 and TRBJ1-2, with TRBD1 matching 9 bases. Germline values: CDR1 SGHTA, CDR2 FQGNSA. With 7 bases clipped from V and 5 bases from J, the junction kept 8 bases outside the gene matches. The CDR3 loop spans 14 amino acids. CDR3 bases: TGTGCCAGCACCTCCGGGACAGGGTATTATGGCTACACCTTC. Amino acids: CASTSGTGYYGYTF.

This chain uses TRBV27 with TRBJ1-3; unclear D gene. CDR3 length: 14 amino acids. V lost 6 bases, J lost 1 base, and 10 bases lay in between. Germline V gene sequence: CDR1 MNHEY, CDR2 SMNVEV (reference sequence). The CDR3 DNA sequence: TGTGCCAGCAGCCCCGGACGGTCTGGAAACACCATATATTTT. This sequence encodes CASSPGRSGNTIYF.

The chain links TRBV6-5 to TRBJ1-2; D gene unclear. This CDR3 has 14 residues. Looked up from germline, CDR1 is MNHEY and CDR2 is SVGAGI. V was pared by 0 bases and J by 8 bases, with 13 bases between. CDR3: CASSYSGRLGGYTF. The CDR3 DNA reads TGTGCCAGCAGTTACTCAGGGCGGCTTGGGGGCTACACCTTC.

The chain uses TRBV18 and TRBJ1-1; 7 bases line up with TRBD1. The CDR3 consists of 13 residues. CDR1 is KGHSH, CDR2 LQKENI, per germline. The V and J ends lost 3 bases and 11 bases, in that order; junction bases with no gene match: 9. In nucleotides, the CDR3 is TGTGCCAGCTCACCCACCAGACAGGGACGGGCTTTCTTT. Translating it yields CASSPTRQGRAFF.

The chain recombines TRBV18 with TRBJ1-2, with D possibly matching TRBD1 (6 bases). The CDR3 loop spans 17 amino acids. Germline CDR1 and CDR2: KGHSH and LQKENI. V lost 0 bases and J lost 5, with 19 bases in between. The CDR3 DNA reads as TGTGCCAGCTCACCACCCTCAAGGACAGTGAATGGTTATGGCTACACCTTC. This sequence encodes CASSPPSRTVNGYGYTF.

The chain is built from TRBV5-1 and TRBJ1-2; D gene unclear. Trimming stripped 3 bases from V and 3 bases from J, with 15 bases between. The CDR3 runs to 15 residues. Germline V gene sequence: CDR1 SGHRS, CDR2 YFSETQ. The CDR3 reads CASSYSPREHYGYTF. The CDR3 region has the DNA TGCGCCAGCAGCTACTCCCCTAGAGAACACTATGGCTACACCTTC.

The DNA for the CDR3 is TGCGCCAGCAGCCGTCTAGGGGGCCTAGCGGGAGAGACCCAGTACTTC. This sequence encodes CASSRLGGLAGETQYF. This rearrangement joins TRBV4-1 to TRBJ2-5; perhaps TRBD2 as D (8 bases). Trimming took off 4 bases at V and 4 bases at J, with 19 bases between the two ends. In germline, CDR1 is MGHRA, CDR2 YSYEKL. The CDR3 runs to 16 residues.